These 8 T cell receptor beta chains came from one sample sequenced in a study of control samples from healthy donors and cancer patients (dated by TCRdb to about 2020). Libraries were prepared through the immunoSEQ multiplex PCR assay. TCRdb took this table from immuneACCESS and kept in-frame rearrangements with V and J called. Such tables lack part of the clones; where checked against another copy, unresolved V genes explain under half of the gap, and the rest is unexplained. A total of tens of thousands of clones appear in this sample, approximately 87% of them only once. Of the sample, 1.5% to 2% falls within the top ten clones. Sequenced input: PBMCs. All receptors come from a woman in her forties with lung cancer.

The genes are TRBV27 and TRBJ1-4; D not resolved. V was cut by 10 bases and J by 2 bases, with 20 bases left in between. The CDR3 loop spans 16 amino acids. From germline, CDR1 is MNHEY and CDR2 SMNVEV (reference sequence). The CDR3 spells CATKLSRVGTNEKLFF. The CDR3 region has the DNA TGTGCCACCAAGTTGAGTCGGGTCGGGACTAATGAAAAACTGTTTTTT.

This clone was recorded once. V usage is TRBV9 and J usage is TRBJ1-6; the D is unclear. From germline, CDR1 is SGDLS and CDR2 YYNGEE. V lost 1 base and J lost 4, with 12 bases in between. The CDR3 runs 16 residues. In DNA form, the CDR3 reads TGTGCCAGCAGCGTATCGACCGGAGGGTATAATTCACCCCTCCACTTT. Translating gives CASSVSTGGYNSPLHF.

The V and J genes are TRBV6-6 and TRBJ2-5, with a possible D match to TRBD2 (5 bases). V was clipped by 3 bases and J by 2 bases, with 7 bases between them. This CDR3 has 13 amino acids. Germline CDR1 and CDR2: MNHNY and SVGAGI (reference sequence). DNA for the CDR3: TGTGCCAGCAGTTATGGACTTCAAGAGACCCAGTACTTC. It translates to CASSYGLQETQYF.

This sequence joins TRBV24-1 and TRBJ2-1; 7 bases agree with TRBD2. CDR3 size: 13 residues. The V gene's germline CDR1 is KGHDR and CDR2 SFDVKD. As DNA, the CDR3 is TGTGACGTTGCGGGGGACCCACAGGACGAGCAGTTCTTC. This sequence encodes CDVAGDPQDEQFF.

V gene TRBV9 combines with J gene TRBJ2-1; maybe TRBD1 (6 bases). This CDR3 region has 15 residues. Germline values: CDR1 SGDLS, CDR2 YYNGEE. Trimming left V 2 bases short and J 0 bases short, with 9 bases between. The CDR3 coding sequence is TGTGCCAGCAGCGTTCGGGACATCTCCTACAATGAGCAGTTCTTC. Its translation: CASSVRDISYNEQFF.

V gene TRBV6-2 or TRBV6-3 combines with J gene TRBJ1-1; D ambiguous. V was pared by 4 bases and J by 1 base, with 7 bases between. The length of the CDR3 is 13 residues. Germline V gene sequence: CDR1 MNHEY, CDR2 SVGEGT. CDR3 region: CASSFIKNTEAFF. In nucleotides, the CDR3 is TGTGCCAGCAGTTTCATCAAGAACACTGAAGCTTTCTTT.

This sequence joins TRBV19 and TRBJ2-7; maybe TRBD1 (6 bases). The CDR3 covers 15 residues. Germline V gene lookup returns CDR1 LNHDA and CDR2 SQIVND (reference sequence). V lost 4 bases and J 2 bases, leaving 15 bases between the germline ends. The CDR3 coding sequence is TGTGCCAGTAGTAGTCCAGGGGTGAGACCCTACGAGCAGTACTTC. Translation gives CASSSPGVRPYEQYF.

The table lists this clone with a count of one. The J gene is TRBJ2-5, the V gene TRBV9; D gene unclear. The V end lost 0 bases, the J end lost 1 base, and 7 bases lay between the germline ends. This CDR3 has 14 residues. The germline gives CDR1 SGDLS, CDR2 YYNGEE. The chain's CDR3 is CASSVAWGQETQYF. As DNA, the CDR3 is TGTGCCAGCAGCGTAGCATGGGGCCAAGAGACCCAGTACTTC.